Following are 10 T cell receptor beta chains from one sample sequenced in a study of blood T cell repertoires in COVID-19. Profiling relied on immunoSEQ multiplex PCR, and the TCRdb table lists in-frame clones only, not all of them. In the table there are approximately 300,000 clones, around 83% of which are singletons. Sequencing was performed on peripheral blood. These receptors were obtained from a woman in her 50s with acute or convalescent COVID-19.

Notes on this clone: The identical CDR3 is also encoded by other nucleotide sequences in the sample. This rearrangement joins TRBV5-4 to TRBJ1-2; no clear D. Germline V gene sequence: CDR1 SGHNT, CDR2 YYREEE (reference sequence). Trimming took 0 bases from V and 4 from J, leaving 4 bases between them. The CDR3 consists of 12 residues. CDR3 bases: TGTGCCAGCAGCTTGGGCAGCTATGGCTACACCTTC. As protein: CASSLGSYGYTF. Variable domain in full (rest from reference TRBV5-4 and TRBJ1-2): ETGVTQSPTHLIKTRGQQVTLRCSSQSGHNTVSWYQQALGQGPQFIFQYYREEENGRGNFPPRFSGLQFPNYSSELNVNALELDDSALYLCASSLGSYGYTFGSGTRLTVV.

The genes are TRBV10-3 and TRBJ1-2, with D perhaps matching TRBD1 (6 bases). With 4 bases removed from V and 4 bases from J, the gap between germline ends came to 10 bases. CDR1 and CDR2 from the germline V gene are ENHRY and SYGVKD. This CDR3 is 13 amino acids long. Here the CDR3 DNA reads TGTGCCATCAGTGTAGGACAGCTCTATGGCTACACCTTC. This sequence encodes CAISVGQLYGYTF.

This clone has more than one count but fewer than ten. The rearrangement joins TRBV7-2 to TRBJ1-5; D may be TRBD1 (5 bases). V shed 1 base and J shed 4 bases, with 11 bases lying between them. Germline lookup yields CDR1 SGHTA and CDR2 FQGNSA. CDR3 length: 15 residues. The chain's CDR3 is CASSLGEGTNQPQHF. DNA for the CDR3: TGTGCCAGCAGCTTAGGGGAGGGGACTAATCAGCCCCAGCATTTT.

The V call is TRBV25-1, the J call TRBJ1-1; TRBD1 aligns across 7 bases. CDR1 is MGHDK, CDR2 SYGVNS, per germline. The CDR3 is 15 residues long. J gave up 4 bases and V 8 bases, and 13 bases lay outside the gene matches. CDR3: CASAVPGTEGTEAFF. The CDR3, as DNA: TGTGCCAGCGCAGTCCCCGGGACAGAAGGCACTGAAGCTTTCTTT.

The table lists this clone with a count of one. The genes are TRBV6-5 and TRBJ2-7, with D possibly matching TRBD1 (5 bases). V was clipped by 4 bases and J by 6 bases, with 19 bases between them. CDR1 is MNHEY, CDR2 SVGAGI, per germline. The CDR3 extends over 15 amino acids. The CDR3 here is CASSSDRYPNVEQYV. Written as DNA, the CDR3 is TGTGCCAGCAGTTCTGACAGATACCCCAATGTCGAGCAGTACGTC.

The rearrangement joins TRBV30 to TRBJ2-6, with a possible D match to TRBD2 (5 bases). CDR1 GTSNPN and CDR2 SVGIG come from the germline V gene (reference sequence). Trimming took 0 bases from V and 1 from J, leaving 10 bases between them. This CDR3 region has 16 residues. The CDR3 protein is CAWSVTRVSGANVLTF. CDR3 in DNA: TGTGCCTGGAGTGTAACGCGGGTATCTGGGGCCAACGTCCTGACTTTC.

The chain combines TRBV24-1 with TRBJ2-7; D might be TRBD1 (6 bases). This CDR3 contains 16 residues. The V end lost 1 base, the J end lost 6 bases, and 18 bases lay between the germline ends. The germline V gene has CDR1 KGHDR and CDR2 SFDVKD. The CDR3 region is CATSDLGQPLPLEQYV. The CDR3 DNA follows: TGTGCCACCAGTGATTTAGGACAGCCCCTTCCCCTCGAGCAGTACGTC.

The genes are TRBV30 and TRBJ1-6; D possibly corresponds to TRBD1 (6 bases). The germline V gene encodes CDR1 GTSNPN and CDR2 SVGIG (reference sequence). Between the trimmed V and J ends, which lost 1 base and 10 bases, there was a span of 17 bases. The CDR3 covers 15 residues. The chain's CDR3 is CAWSAYREGRSPLHF. CDR3 DNA sequence: TGTGCCTGGAGTGCATACAGGGAGGGTCGATCACCCCTCCACTTT.

This clone showed up just once. The CDR3 bases are TGCGCCAGCAGCCAAGATCCCGGGGGGAACACCGGGGAGCTGTTTTTT. The encoded protein is CASSQDPGGNTGELFF. This chain joins TRBV4-3 and TRBJ2-2; TRBD2 is a possible D gene (6 bases). CDR1 and CDR2 from the germline V gene are LGHNA and YSLEER. The V gene lost 0 bases and the J gene lost 1 base, with 9 bases spanning the gap. The length of the CDR3 is 16 residues.

This clone was seen a handful of times. Within the sample, other DNA sequences also encode this same CDR3. The V and J genes are TRBV5-1 and TRBJ1-1, with D tentatively TRBD1 (5 bases). This CDR3 is built from 13 residues. Germline V lookup: CDR1 SGHRS, CDR2 YFSETQ. V lost 2 bases and J 1 base, leaving 6 bases between the germline ends. The CDR3 DNA reads TGCGCCAGCAGCTTCACAGGGAACACTGAAGCTTTCTTT. Amino acid sequence: CASSFTGNTEAFF.